The present T cell receptor beta chain was sequenced within a study of T-cell reconstitution after alpha-beta-depleted transplantation in children. This clonotype was counted ten times or more. CDR1 and CDR2 from the germline V gene are SEHNR and FQNEAQ (reference sequence). The CDR3 is 14 amino acids. V was trimmed by 2 bases and J by 7 bases, leaving 15 bases between them. The TCRbeta library was prepared with unique molecular identifiers. A single record per CDR3 protein comes from TCRdb applying MiXCR to the PCR reads. The sample carries around 72,000 distinct CDR3 sequences, approximately 5% recorded once.

The V gene is TRBV7-9, the J gene TRBJ2-7; D is uncertain. The sequence derives from a boy less than two years old who had a stem cell transplant for acute myeloid leukemia, so the T cells may come from the graft donor. Sequenced material: PBMCs, mostly from graft donor cells, taken 180 days after TCRalphabeta/CD19-depleted stem cell transplant. In DNA, the CDR3 is TGTGCCAGCAGCTTAAACGGCTGGAATAGTGAGCAGTACTTC. Amino acids: CASSLNGWNSEQYF.